This is a list of T cell receptor beta chains from one sample in a study of cytomegalovirus exposure and HLA in healthy donors. Assay used: immunoSEQ multiplex PCR; TCRdb lists only in-frame clones, some missing. This sample has around 100,000 clones, with 70% to 80% found just once. Sequenced input: PBMCs. The source of these receptors is a woman aged 18-29 years in good health and CMV-seropositive. Both conserved end residues are part of each CDR3. D genes are given only for firm matches. Only some rows state a clone size, as once, few, many or a class for expanded clones.

J: TRBJ2-7; V: TRBV4-2; size: -; D: -; CDR3: CASSQETRKGVLTYEQYF; DNA: TGTGCCAGCAGCCAAGAGACTCGGAAGGGAGTTCTGACCTACGAGCAGTACTTC
J: TRBJ2-3; V: TRBV7-2; size: -; D: -; CDR3: CASSLVSGSTDTQYF; DNA: TGTGCCAGCAGCTTAGTGAGCGGGAGCACAGATACGCAGTATTTT
J: TRBJ1-4; V: TRBV27; size: -; D: -; CDR3: CASSHDSEKLFF; DNA: TGTGCCAGCAGCCATGACAGTGAAAAACTGTTTTTT
J: TRBJ2-2; V: TRBV19; size: -; D: -; CDR3: CASSIEGAGSAGELFF; DNA: TGTGCCAGTAGTATAGAGGGGGCAGGGTCGGCCGGGGAGCTGTTTTTT
J: TRBJ2-1; V: TRBV7-9; size: -; D: TRBD1; CDR3: CASSRADRGQFF; DNA: TGTGCCAGCAGCCGCGCGGACAGGGGGCAGTTCTTC
J: TRBJ2-5; V: TRBV30; size: -; D: TRBD2; CDR3: CAWSARWASGSSSQETQYF; DNA: TGTGCCTGGAGCGCAAGGTGGGCTAGCGGGAGTTCTTCCCAAGAGACCCAGTACTTC
J: TRBJ2-7; V: TRBV5-5; size: few; D: TRBD1; CDR3: CASSLEGDSSYEQYF; DNA: TGTGCCAGCAGCTTGGAGGGGGACAGCTCCTACGAGCAGTACTTC
J: TRBJ2-2; V: TRBV7-9; size: -; D: TRBD2; CDR3: CASRDSGRNTGELFF; DNA: TGTGCCAGCAGAGATAGCGGGAGGAACACCGGGGAGCTGTTTTTT
J: TRBJ2-5; V: TRBV5-4; size: -; D: TRBD2; CDR3: CASSLVLAGAETQYF; DNA: TGTGCCAGCAGCTTGGTTCTAGCGGGAGCGGAGACCCAGTACTTC
J: TRBJ1-4; V: TRBV4-3; size: few; D: -; CDR3: CASGTGREGKLFF; DNA: TGCGCCAGCGGAACAGGGAGGGAGGGAAAACTGTTTTTT
J: TRBJ1-2; V: TRBV10-1; size: -; D: -; CDR3: CASRSISAYGYTF; DNA: TGCGCCAGCAGGAGCATTTCCGCCTATGGCTACACCTTC
J: TRBJ2-7; V: TRBV5-1; size: -; D: -; CDR3: CASGLNGREGPHIGREQYF; DNA: TGCGCCAGCGGCCTCAATGGTCGGGAAGGACCCCACATAGGTCGCGAGCAGTACTTC
J: TRBJ1-1; V: TRBV19; size: -; D: -; CDR3: CASSILGGSTEAFF; DNA: TGTGCCAGTAGTATTTTAGGGGGAAGCACTGAAGCTTTCTTT
J: TRBJ2-5; V: TRBV5-1; size: -; D: -; CDR3: CASSRSSQETQYF; DNA: TGCGCCAGCAGCAGGAGTAGCCAAGAGACCCAGTACTTC
J: TRBJ2-1; V: TRBV9; size: -; D: TRBD2; CDR3: CASSVSPTSGVNEQFF; DNA: TGTGCCAGCAGCGTCTCCCCGACTAGCGGTGTCAATGAGCAGTTCTTC
J: TRBJ1-1; V: TRBV15; size: -; D: TRBD1; CDR3: CATSSRQGGGVEAFF; DNA: TGTGCCACCAGCAGTAGACAGGGCGGAGGGGTTGAAGCTTTCTTT
J: TRBJ1-2; V: TRBV28; size: few; D: -; CDR3: CASRPEHGYTF; DNA: TGTGCCAGCAGACCTGAGCATGGCTACACCTTC
J: TRBJ1-2; V: TRBV7-9; size: -; D: TRBD1; CDR3: CSSSLAAGQVEGYTF; DNA: TGTTCCAGCAGCTTAGCTGCGGGACAGGTGGAGGGCTACACCTTC
J: TRBJ2-2; V: TRBV7-7; size: -; D: -; CDR3: CASSWALNTGELFF; DNA: TGTGCTAGCAGCTGGGCTTTAAACACCGGGGAGCTGTTTTTT
J: TRBJ2-7; V: TRBV7-2; size: -; D: TRBD2; CDR3: CASTLGASGSYEQYF; DNA: TGTGCCAGCACCTTAGGAGCTAGCGGATCCTACGAGCAGTACTTC
J: TRBJ2-1; V: TRBV11-3; size: few; D: TRBD2; CDR3: CASSPDLTSGGEQFF; DNA: TGTGCCAGCAGCCCCGATCTGACTAGCGGGGGAGAGCAGTTCTTC
J: TRBJ2-7; V: TRBV11-1; size: -; D: TRBD1; CDR3: CASSPRTGNYEQYF; DNA: TGTGCCAGCAGCCCGCGGACAGGCAACTACGAGCAGTACTTC
J: TRBJ2-7; V: TRBV30; size: few; D: -; CDR3: CAYSDGIGSYEQYF; DNA: TGTGCCTATTCTGACGGGATCGGTTCCTACGAGCAGTACTTC
J: TRBJ2-7; V: TRBV2; size: -; D: -; CDR3: CASSEFQGTYEQYF; DNA: TGTGCCAGCAGTGAATTTCAGGGCACCTACGAGCAGTACTTC
J: TRBJ2-2; V: TRBV30; size: -; D: -; CDR3: CAWSVLSNTGELFF; DNA: TGTGCCTGGAGTGTACTGTCGAACACCGGGGAGCTGTTTTTT
J: TRBJ2-3; V: TRBV4-2; size: many; D: -; CDR3: CASSQDVGATQYF; DNA: TGTGCCAGCAGCCAAGATGTAGGGGCAACGCAGTATTTT
J: TRBJ2-7; V: TRBV6-5; size: -; D: -; CDR3: CATRGRGSSSYEQYF; DNA: TGTGCCACTCGCGGTCGGGGGTCCAGCTCCTACGAGCAGTACTTC
J: TRBJ1-1; V: TRBV12-2; size: -; D: -; CDR3: CASRHKDRAERRAFF; DNA: TGTGCAAGTCGCCACAAGGACAGGGCGGAACGTCGAGCTTTCTTT
J: TRBJ2-1; V: TRBV7-9; size: few; D: TRBD1; CDR3: CASRGPGQGDSEQFF; DNA: TGTGCCAGCAGGGGACCGGGACAGGGGGACAGTGAGCAGTTCTTC
J: TRBJ1-5; V: TRBV6-6; size: many; D: TRBD1; CDR3: CASSPNDRGRDQPQHF; DNA: TGTGCCAGCAGTCCCAATGACAGGGGAAGGGATCAGCCCCAGCATTTT
J: TRBJ1-2; V: TRBV6-4; size: -; D: -; CDR3: CASCAQVYGYTF; DNA: TGTGCCAGTTGTGCGCAGGTGTATGGCTACACCTTC
J: TRBJ2-1; V: TRBV6-6; size: -; D: TRBD2; CDR3: CASATGGRGNEQFF; DNA: TGTGCCAGCGCGACGGGAGGACGAGGGAATGAGCAGTTCTTC